The rows below give T cell receptor beta chains drawn from one sample of a study of cytomegalovirus exposure and HLA in healthy donors. This table comes from immunoSEQ multiplex PCR, and its TCRdb copy is limited to in-frame clones, with some not included. This sample has around 100,000 clones; roughly 73% occur once, and the top ten carry around 3.5%. The sequencing input was PBMCs. The source of these receptors is a man aged 35-49 years in good health and CMV-seronegative. CDR3s include the opening cysteine and the closing phenylalanine or tryptophan. D genes are given only for firm matches. Clone size is shown for a subset of rows, as once, few, many or a class of expanded clone.

D gene: -
J gene: TRBJ1-5
clone size: -
V gene: TRBV7-3
CDR3 DNA: TGTGCCAGCAGCTTATCAAACAATCAGCCCCAGCATTTT
CDR3 protein: CASSLSNNQPQHF

D gene: -
J gene: TRBJ1-2
clone size: -
V gene: TRBV10-3
CDR3 DNA: TGTGCCATCAAGGGGTTAGGCAAACAACCCCTAGGCTACACCTTC
CDR3 protein: CAIKGLGKQPLGYTF

D gene: -
J gene: TRBJ1-1
clone size: -
V gene: TRBV7-2
CDR3 DNA: TGTGCCAGCAGCTTACTTGGCAGCGGGAACACTGAAGCTTTCTTT
CDR3 protein: CASSLLGSGNTEAFF

D gene: TRBD2
J gene: TRBJ2-2
clone size: few
V gene: TRBV18
CDR3 DNA: TGTGCCAGCTCCCTCAGTCTAGCGGAGATCACCGGGGAGCTGTTTTTT
CDR3 protein: CASSLSLAEITGELFF

D gene: TRBD2
J gene: TRBJ2-5
clone size: -
V gene: TRBV4-2
CDR3 DNA: TGTGCCAGCAGCCAGTCTAGCGGGGGGGCCCCAGAGACCCAGTACTTC
CDR3 protein: CASSQSSGGAPETQYF

D gene: TRBD2
J gene: TRBJ2-1
clone size: -
V gene: TRBV7-3
CDR3 DNA: TGTGCCAGCAGCTTAACGCCTGAGGGACTAGCAAACTACAATGAGCAGTTCTTC
CDR3 protein: CASSLTPEGLANYNEQFF

D gene: -
J gene: TRBJ1-1
clone size: -
V gene: TRBV13
CDR3 DNA: TGTGCCAGCAGCTCACAATGGGTCGGCGGAGCTTTCTTT
CDR3 protein: CASSSQWVGGAFF

D gene: -
J gene: TRBJ2-5
clone size: -
V gene: TRBV28
CDR3 DNA: TGTGCCAGCCGACTCGCGATGGGAGAGACCCAGTACTTC
CDR3 protein: CASRLAMGETQYF

D gene: -
J gene: TRBJ2-7
clone size: -
V gene: TRBV5-6
CDR3 DNA: TGTGCCAGCAGCTTGGACTCGGGCCCTGGGGGGATCTACGAGCAGTACTTC
CDR3 protein: CASSLDSGPGGIYEQYF

D gene: -
J gene: TRBJ2-7
clone size: -
V gene: TRBV21-1
CDR3 DNA: TGTGCCAGCAGCAAAGACGTGTTCAGGTCCTACGAGCAGTACTTC
CDR3 protein: CASSKDVFRSYEQYF

D gene: TRBD2
J gene: TRBJ2-3
clone size: -
V gene: TRBV14
CDR3 DNA: TGTGCCAGCAGCCAAGCGGGACTAGCATCAGATACGCAGTATTTT
CDR3 protein: CASSQAGLASDTQYF

D gene: -
J gene: TRBJ2-2
clone size: few
V gene: TRBV2
CDR3 DNA: TGTGCCAGCAGTGAGACAGAGAACACCGGGGAGCTGTTTTTT
CDR3 protein: CASSETENTGELFF

D gene: TRBD2
J gene: TRBJ2-3
clone size: few
V gene: TRBV4-2
CDR3 DNA: TGTGCCAGCAGCCAAGAGCTAGCGGGGGGGCCGGATACGCAGTATTTT
CDR3 protein: CASSQELAGGPDTQYF

D gene: TRBD1
J gene: TRBJ2-7
clone size: -
V gene: TRBV18
CDR3 DNA: TGTGCCAGCTCACCACCGACAGGGGGGACCTACGAGCAGTACTTC
CDR3 protein: CASSPPTGGTYEQYF

D gene: -
J gene: TRBJ1-5
clone size: -
V gene: TRBV2
CDR3 DNA: TGTGCCAGCAGTGGAGGGATGGGTCAGCCCCAGCATTTT
CDR3 protein: CASSGGMGQPQHF

D gene: -
J gene: TRBJ2-2
clone size: -
V gene: TRBV6-1
CDR3 DNA: TGTGTCAGCATGAGGGAAACCGGGGAGCTGTTTTTT
CDR3 protein: CVSMRETGELFF

D gene: TRBD1
J gene: TRBJ2-3
clone size: -
V gene: TRBV6-1
CDR3 DNA: TGTGCCAGCAACCTAGGGACAGTTGGAGATACGCAGTATTTT
CDR3 protein: CASNLGTVGDTQYF

D gene: -
J gene: TRBJ2-3
clone size: -
V gene: TRBV28
CDR3 DNA: TGTGCCAGCAGAGGGGGTACAAATACGGATACGCAGTATTTT
CDR3 protein: CASRGGTNTDTQYF

D gene: -
J gene: TRBJ1-5
clone size: few
V gene: TRBV5-4
CDR3 DNA: TGTGCCAGCAGCTTGGACGGTCAGCCCCAGCATTTT
CDR3 protein: CASSLDGQPQHF

D gene: TRBD1
J gene: TRBJ2-5
clone size: once
V gene: TRBV5-4
CDR3 DNA: TGTGCCAGCAGCTTGGACAGGGGGTCAGAGACCCAGTACTTC
CDR3 protein: CASSLDRGSETQYF

D gene: -
J gene: TRBJ1-2
clone size: -
V gene: TRBV29-1
CDR3 DNA: TGCAGCGTTGCCCCCTTCTATGGCTACACCTTC
CDR3 protein: CSVAPFYGYTF

D gene: -
J gene: TRBJ1-2
clone size: many
V gene: TRBV30
CDR3 DNA: TGTGCCTGGAGTATTCCCCGGACAGCGAACTATGGCTACACCTTC
CDR3 protein: CAWSIPRTANYGYTF

D gene: -
J gene: TRBJ2-5
clone size: -
V gene: TRBV7-2
CDR3 DNA: TGTGCCAGCAGCTTAGCGTCCCGGGGGGCTTGGGTAGAGACCCAGTACTTC
CDR3 protein: CASSLASRGAWVETQYF

D gene: TRBD1
J gene: TRBJ2-7
clone size: -
V gene: TRBV4-3
CDR3 DNA: TGCGCCAGCAGCCAAGATGCAGGGGGCGCGTACGAGCAGTACTTC
CDR3 protein: CASSQDAGGAYEQYF

D gene: TRBD1
J gene: TRBJ2-7
clone size: -
V gene: TRBV11-2
CDR3 DNA: TGTGCCAGCAGCTGGGACAGGGGGGACTCCTACGAGCAGTACTTC
CDR3 protein: CASSWDRGDSYEQYF

D gene: TRBD1
J gene: TRBJ2-7
clone size: few
V gene: TRBV5-1
CDR3 DNA: TGCGCCAGCAGCTCCGGGACAGGGTACTCCTACGAGCAGTACTTC
CDR3 protein: CASSSGTGYSYEQYF

D gene: -
J gene: TRBJ2-1
clone size: -
V gene: TRBV6-5
CDR3 DNA: TGTGCCAGCAGTTACTCTCGGTCCAATGAGCAGTTCTTC
CDR3 protein: CASSYSRSNEQFF

D gene: -
J gene: TRBJ2-5
clone size: -
V gene: TRBV7-7
CDR3 DNA: TGTGCCAGCAGCTTAGGAGGGGGACAAGAGACCCAGTACTTC
CDR3 protein: CASSLGGGQETQYF

D gene: -
J gene: TRBJ1-4
clone size: -
V gene: TRBV11-2
CDR3 DNA: TGTGCCAGCAGTCCGTCAGGGCTTAATGAAAAACTGTTTTTT
CDR3 protein: CASSPSGLNEKLFF

D gene: TRBD1
J gene: TRBJ1-2
clone size: -
V gene: TRBV7-2
CDR3 DNA: TGTGCCAGCAGCCGGACAGGGAGAACCGGCTACACCTTC
CDR3 protein: CASSRTGRTGYTF

D gene: -
J gene: TRBJ1-5
clone size: -
V gene: TRBV7-2
CDR3 DNA: TGTGCCAGCAGCTTTCAGGGGTTGCAGCCCCAGCATTTT
CDR3 protein: CASSFQGLQPQHF

D gene: -
J gene: TRBJ1-2
clone size: few
V gene: TRBV11-2
CDR3 DNA: TGTGCCAGCAGTGGGGGCGCCTATGGCTACACCTTC
CDR3 protein: CASSGGAYGYTF

D gene: TRBD2
J gene: TRBJ2-7
clone size: -
V gene: TRBV6-5
CDR3 DNA: TGTGCCAGCAGTACCGGGGGGGAACTCTCCTACGAGCAGTACTTC
CDR3 protein: CASSTGGELSYEQYF

D gene: -
J gene: TRBJ1-4
clone size: few
V gene: TRBV6-1
CDR3 DNA: TGTGCCAGCAGTGTCGCCCCCCGGGGGGTACAGGAAAAACTGTTTTTT
CDR3 protein: CASSVAPRGVQEKLFF

D gene: -
J gene: TRBJ2-2
clone size: -
V gene: TRBV7-8
CDR3 DNA: TGTGCCAGCAGCTTAGAACTACACATCACCGGGGAGCTGTTTTTT
CDR3 protein: CASSLELHITGELFF

D gene: -
J gene: TRBJ2-3
clone size: once
V gene: TRBV14
CDR3 DNA: TGTGCCAGCAGCCAAGAAGGGGGACCCGGTTACACAGATACGCAGTATTTT
CDR3 protein: CASSQEGGPGYTDTQYF

D gene: -
J gene: TRBJ1-2
clone size: -
V gene: TRBV6-6
CDR3 DNA: TGTGCCAGCAGGGACTTTAAAGGCGGCTACACCTTC
CDR3 protein: CASRDFKGGYTF

D gene: -
J gene: TRBJ2-7
clone size: -
V gene: TRBV7-9
CDR3 DNA: TGTGCCAGCAGCACTAACAGGGTCTACGAGCAGTACTTC
CDR3 protein: CASSTNRVYEQYF

D gene: -
J gene: TRBJ2-7
clone size: -
V gene: TRBV4-2
CDR3 DNA: TGTGCCAGCAGCCAAGAGGGCAGCCCCTCCTACGAGCAGTACTTC
CDR3 protein: CASSQEGSPSYEQYF

D gene: TRBD1
J gene: TRBJ2-1
clone size: -
V gene: TRBV4-2
CDR3 DNA: TGTGCCAGCAGCCACCGGGACAGCTACAATGAGCAGTTCTTC
CDR3 protein: CASSHRDSYNEQFF

D gene: -
J gene: TRBJ2-2
clone size: -
V gene: TRBV5-1
CDR3 DNA: TGCGCCAGCAGCTTGCGGTCTAACACCGGGGAGCTGTTTTTT
CDR3 protein: CASSLRSNTGELFF

D gene: TRBD1
J gene: TRBJ2-7
clone size: -
V gene: TRBV5-1
CDR3 DNA: TGCGCCAGCAGCGAAGGACAGGGGGCTAGAGACGAGCAGTACTTC
CDR3 protein: CASSEGQGARDEQYF

D gene: -
J gene: TRBJ1-5
clone size: -
V gene: TRBV2
CDR3 DNA: TGTGCCAGCGCCAGGGAGGGCAATCAGCCCCAGCATTTT
CDR3 protein: CASAREGNQPQHF

D gene: -
J gene: TRBJ1-1
clone size: -
V gene: TRBV19
CDR3 DNA: TGTGCCAGTAGTATAGTCCCGATTCTAACTGAAGCTTTCTTT
CDR3 protein: CASSIVPILTEAFF

D gene: TRBD1
J gene: TRBJ2-7
clone size: once
V gene: TRBV9
CDR3 DNA: TGTGCCAGCACCCGAGGGGGCGGCGAGCAGTACTTC
CDR3 protein: CASTRGGGEQYF

D gene: -
J gene: TRBJ1-5
clone size: -
V gene: TRBV19
CDR3 DNA: TGTGCCAGTAGTATAGGTGAGGGTCAGCCCCAGCATTTT
CDR3 protein: CASSIGEGQPQHF

D gene: -
J gene: TRBJ2-1
clone size: -
V gene: TRBV18
CDR3 DNA: TGTGCCAGCTCATCTCGTTCAGGGGATCCCTACAATGAGCAGTTCTTC
CDR3 protein: CASSSRSGDPYNEQFF

D gene: TRBD1
J gene: TRBJ1-2
clone size: -
V gene: TRBV15
CDR3 DNA: TGTGCCACCAGTCCGACAGGGGGCAATGGCTACACCTTC
CDR3 protein: CATSPTGGNGYTF

D gene: -
J gene: TRBJ2-7
clone size: -
V gene: TRBV5-1
CDR3 DNA: TGCGCCAGCAGCTTGGACCGTAGCTCCTACGAGCAGTACTTC
CDR3 protein: CASSLDRSSYEQYF

D gene: TRBD2
J gene: TRBJ2-3
clone size: -
V gene: TRBV9
CDR3 DNA: TGTGCCAGCAGCGTAGGAGCTAGCGGATACACAGATACGCAGTATTTT
CDR3 protein: CASSVGASGYTDTQYF

D gene: TRBD2
J gene: TRBJ2-3
clone size: -
V gene: TRBV7-3
CDR3 DNA: TGTGCCAGCAGCCTCTACGGACTAGCGGCAGATACGCAGTATTTT
CDR3 protein: CASSLYGLAADTQYF